The 31 T cell receptor beta chains listed next were all sequenced from one sample in a study of cytomegalovirus exposure and HLA in healthy donors. The PCR employed 60 Vbeta primers together with 13 Jbeta primers. The table came from immunoSEQ multiplex PCR; TCRdb's copy has only in-frame clones and leaves some out. There are approximately 220,000 clones in the sample; roughly 82% occur only once, and about 6.1% lies in the top ten. Sequenced input: PBMCs. These TCRs come from a man aged 35-49 years in good health and CMV-seropositive.

The chain couples TRBV29-1 to TRBJ2-5, with 11 nucleotides matching TRBD1. The trim removed 6 bases at V and 5 bases at J, leaving 5 bases unmatched. Germline assignment: CDR1 SQVTM and CDR2 ANQGSEA. This CDR3 has 13 amino acids. CDR3 nucleotides: TGCAGCGTGCACCGGGACAGGGGGGAGACCCAGTACTTC. Translated, it gives CSVHRDRGETQYF.

The CDR3 sequence is CARSLVGGAGNYGYTF. Written as DNA, the CDR3 is TGTGCCAGAAGCTTGGTGGGGGGGGCGGGCAATTATGGCTACACCTTC. The V gene is TRBV5-3, the J gene TRBJ1-2, with TRBD1 as a possible D gene (6 bases). TRBV5-3 is placed among ORFs of uncertain function. This CDR3 has 16 residues. Trimming removed 0 bases from V and 5 bases from J, with 17 bases in between.

The chain couples TRBV5-8 to TRBJ2-1; 8 bases agree with TRBD2. Per germline, CDR1 SGHTS and CDR2 YDEGEE. The V gene end was trimmed by 0 bases and the J gene end by 4 bases; junction bases not matched to a gene: 3. The CDR3 sequence is 15 residues long. CDR3 amino acids: CASSLEGLGYNEQFF. As DNA, the CDR3 is TGTGCCAGCAGCTTGGAGGGACTAGGGTACAATGAGCAGTTCTTC.

The gene calls are TRBV5-6 and TRBJ2-4; tentatively, D is TRBD2 (5 bases). CDR1 and CDR2 (germline): SGHDT, YYEEEE. This CDR3 has 16 residues. Trimming left V 2 bases short and J 0 bases short, with 12 bases between. In nucleotides, the CDR3 is TGTGCCAGCAGCTTCGGAGGCCCTCTAGCCAAAAACATTCAGTACTTC. This gives the protein CASSFGGPLAKNIQYF.

This chain connects TRBV30 to TRBJ2-3; 12 bases are a match to TRBD2. Losses at the gene ends were 2 bases for V and 2 bases for J; bases not matched to a gene: 5. Germline values: CDR1 GTSNPN, CDR2 SVGIG (reference sequence). The CDR3 has 16 amino acids. In DNA form, the CDR3 reads TGTGCCTGGAGTATGTGGACTAGCGGGACCACAGATACGCAGTATTTT. This sequence encodes CAWSMWTSGTTDTQYF. The full variable domain, in which reference TRBV30 and TRBJ2-3 provide the parts outside the CDR3, is SQTIHQWPATLVQPVGSPLSLECTVEGTSNPNLYWYRQAAGRGLQLLFYSVGIGQISSEVPQNLSASRPQDRQFILSSKKLLLSDSGFYLCAWSMWTSGTTDTQYFGPGTRLTVL.

V usage is TRBV5-6 and J usage is TRBJ2-3; TRBD2 matches at 12 bases. V was pared by 2 bases and J by 0 bases, with 7 bases of the junction left unmatched. CDR1 and CDR2 from the germline V gene are SGHDT and YYEEEE. The CDR3 is 18 amino acids. CDR3 DNA sequence: TGTGCCAGCAGCTTCCCGGGACTAGCGGGTGGAAGCACAGATACGCAGTATTTT. Translating gives CASSFPGLAGGSTDTQYF.

This sequence joins TRBV6-1 and TRBJ2-7, with D perhaps TRBD2 (6 bases). This CDR3 is built from 17 residues. Per germline, CDR1 MNHNS and CDR2 SASEGT. The V end was cut by 1 base, the J end by 4 bases, with 20 bases between. Here the CDR3 DNA reads TGTGCCAGCAGTGAAGTGGGGAGGACAAGTGGAAATTACGAGCAGTACGTC. Its protein product is CASSEVGRTSGNYEQYV.

The rearrangement joins TRBV12-5 to TRBJ1-5, with D possibly being TRBD1 (5 bases). This CDR3 has 14 amino acids. Germline CDR1 reads LGHNT; CDR2 reads FRNRAP. V lost 2 bases and J lost 7, with 12 bases in between. CDR3 amino acids: CASGLTGVRQPQHF. The DNA of the CDR3 is TGTGCTAGTGGTTTGACGGGGGTACGGCAGCCCCAGCATTTT.

The chain employs TRBV9 and TRBJ2-3, with 7 bases that match TRBD2. This CDR3 comprises 17 residues. Germline loops: CDR1 SGDLS, CDR2 YYNGEE. The V and J ends lost 0 bases and 2 bases, in that order; junction bases with no gene match: 9. CDR3 in DNA: TGTGCCAGCAGCGTAGGAGGCGGGAGAAGCCCCACAGATACGCAGTATTTT. Translated: CASSVGGGRSPTDTQYF.

The V call is TRBV7-9, the J call TRBJ1-4; a weak D match, TRBD1 (5 bases). Per the germline V gene, CDR1 is SEHNR and CDR2 is FQNEAQ (reference sequence). The ends were cut back, 8 bases at V and 3 bases at J, with 13 bases in the middle. The CDR3 has 14 residues. The CDR3 reads CASREGTSNEKLFF. The DNA for the CDR3 is TGTGCCAGCCGGGAGGGGACTTCTAATGAAAAACTGTTTTTT.

This chain connects TRBV19 to TRBJ1-1; D is possibly TRBD1 (5 bases). CDR1 and CDR2 from the germline V gene are LNHDA and SQIVND (reference sequence). V was clipped by 0 bases and J by 2 bases, with 10 bases between them. The CDR3 is 15 residues long. DNA of the CDR3: TGTGCCAGTAGTATAGATAGGACACCTAACACTGAAGCTTTCTTT. It is translated as CASSIDRTPNTEAFF.

The V call is TRBV29-1, the J call TRBJ2-5; possible D gene TRBD1, 5 bases. Germline V CDR1 and CDR2: SQVTM, ANQGSEA. V gave up 7 bases and J gave up 5 bases, with 14 bases separating them. The CDR3 runs to 12 residues. The CDR3 DNA reads TGCAGCGGGACATCTGGTAGGGAGACCCAGTACTTC. The encoded protein is CSGTSGRETQYF.

The chain couples TRBV2 to TRBJ2-5; a weak D match, TRBD1 (6 bases). The V end was cut by 6 bases, the J end by 2 bases, with 16 bases between. The V gene's germline CDR1 is SNHLY and CDR2 FYNNEI. The CDR3 is 15 amino acids. CDR3 loop: CASSTVRGQQETQYF. CDR3 sequence (DNA): TGTGCCAGCAGCACGGTTCGGGGACAACAAGAGACCCAGTACTTC. The full variable domain, rest sourced from reference TRBV2 and TRBJ2-5, is EPEVTQTPSHQVTQMGQEVILRCVPISNHLYFYWYRQILGQKVEFLVSFYNNEISEKSEIFDDQFSVERPDGSNFTLKIRSTKLEDSAMYFCASSTVRGQQETQYFGPGTRLLVL.

The rearrangement joins TRBV19 to TRBJ1-2; D gene ambiguous. V was trimmed by 1 base and J by 8 bases, leaving 8 bases between them. Germline CDR1 and CDR2: LNHDA and SQIVND (reference sequence). The CDR3 totals 12 residues. CDR3 sequence: CASSIVPGGYTF. CDR3 coding DNA: TGTGCCAGTAGTATAGTCCCGGGGGGCTACACCTTC.

This chain links TRBV10-3 with TRBJ2-5; 15 nucleotides line up with TRBD2. The V gene's germline CDR1 is ENHRY and CDR2 SYGVKD. The J segment lost 4 bases and the V segment lost 4 bases, leaving 4 bases of the junction unmatched. The CDR3 contains 16 residues. The CDR3 sequence: CAISGTSGRARETQYF. The CDR3 DNA sequence: TGTGCCATCAGTGGGACTAGCGGGAGGGCCAGAGAGACCCAGTACTTC.

This clone has just a few counts. The chain couples TRBV5-4 to TRBJ1-1; D perhaps matches TRBD1 (6 bases). V lost 0 bases and J 6 bases, leaving 15 bases between the germline ends. Germline V lookup: CDR1 SGHNT, CDR2 YYREEE (reference sequence). This CDR3 contains 15 residues. CDR3 in DNA: TGTGCCAGCAGCTTGGCCTCAGGGGCTGCAGCTGAAGCTTTCTTT. Protein: CASSLASGAAAEAFF.

V gene TRBV29-1 combines with J gene TRBJ2-1; D is possibly TRBD1 (5 bases). The CDR3 totals 13 residues. The germline gives CDR1 SQVTM, CDR2 ANQGSEA. Trimming took 6 bases from V and 4 from J, leaving 13 bases between them. The CDR3 DNA sequence: TGCAGCGTCCCGAGGCCAGGGTACAATGAGCAGTTCTTC. Translation: CSVPRPGYNEQFF.

The sample holds one count of this clone. This sequence joins TRBV28 and TRBJ2-5; TRBD1 aligns across 9 bases. This CDR3 spans 14 amino acids. V was pared by 2 bases and J by 4 bases, with 2 bases of the junction left unmatched. CDR1 and CDR2 (germline): MDHEN, SYDVKM. The CDR3 region has the DNA TGTGCCAGCAGTTTAAACAGGGGGCCAGAGACCCAGTACTTC. Translating it yields CASSLNRGPETQYF. Full variable domain (rest looked up from reference TRBV28 and TRBJ2-5): DVKVTQSSRYLVKRTGEKVFLECVQDMDHENMFWYRQDPGLGLRLIYFSYDVKMKEKGDIPEGYSVSREKKERFSLILESASTNQTSMYLCASSLNRGPETQYFGPGTRLLVL.

The genes are TRBV9 and TRBJ1-1, with D hard to call. Germline V gene data show CDR1 as SGDLS and CDR2 as YYNGEE. There are 12 residues in the CDR3. Trimming pared 1 base from V and 5 bases from J, leaving 6 bases between. CDR3 nucleotides: TGTGCCAGCAGCGTACCGGGAACTGAAGCTTTCTTT. This sequence encodes CASSVPGTEAFF.

This chain links TRBV6-6 with TRBJ1-2, with D possibly TRBD1 on 5 matching bases. Trimming removed 11 bases from V and 6 bases from J, with 16 bases in between. Germline loops: CDR1 MNHNY, CDR2 SVGAGI (reference sequence). The CDR3 has 12 amino acids. The CDR3 region has the DNA TGTGCCGGGGGGGAGAGGGGTAATGGCTACACCTTC. This translates into CAGGERGNGYTF.

In its sample, this clone was seen once. V and J are TRBV29-1 and TRBJ2-1; TRBD2 is a possible D gene (6 bases). Trimming pared 8 bases from V and 15 bases from J, leaving 20 bases between. In germline, CDR1 is SQVTM, CDR2 ANQGSEA. The CDR3 is made up of 11 amino acids. CDR3 region: CSLDSQGGWFF. The CDR3 DNA reads TGCAGCCTAGACAGTCAGGGAGGATGGTTCTTC.

The genes are TRBV10-3 and TRBJ2-1; perhaps TRBD2 as D (6 bases). The V end was cut by 0 bases, the J end by 6 bases, with 30 bases between. CDR3 length: 21 amino acids. Germline CDR1 reads ENHRY; CDR2 reads SYGVKD. DNA of the CDR3: TGTGCCATCAGTGAGTCCAACGGGAGATCATCCAATACACGGGCCCTCAATGAGCAGTTCTTC. It is translated as CAISESNGRSSNTRALNEQFF.

The genes are TRBV15 and TRBJ1-2; weak D call: TRBD1 (6 bases). The length of the CDR3 is 17 residues. Germline V CDR1 and CDR2: LNHNV, YYDKDF (reference sequence). Deletions cut 2 bases from V and 0 bases from J, with 16 bases between. The CDR3 loop reads CATSRSRTRTANYGYTF. The CDR3 DNA sequence: TGTGCCACCAGCAGATCCCGAACCCGGACAGCTAACTATGGCTACACCTTC.

This clone has a single count. V is TRBV5-6 and J is TRBJ1-1; 10 bases are shared with TRBD1. Germline V CDR1 and CDR2: SGHDT, YYEEEE. V dropped 3 bases and J dropped 1; count of bases not matched to a gene: 9. CDR3 length equals 17 residues. CDR3 DNA: TGTGCCAGCAGCTCCGGGACAGGGGAGCGGAGGAACACTGAAGCTTTCTTT. Its protein product is CASSSGTGERRNTEAFF.

The V call is TRBV5-1, the J call TRBJ2-2, with 12 positions matching TRBD2. From germline, CDR1 is SGHRS and CDR2 YFSETQ. CDR3 length: 16 amino acids. With V trimmed by 2 bases and J by 4 bases, 3 bases remained unmatched. As DNA, the CDR3 is TGCGCCAGCAGCTTACTAGCGGGAGGAACCACCGGGGAGCTGTTTTTT. This translates into CASSLLAGGTTGELFF.

V usage is TRBV28 and J usage is TRBJ1-5; no reliable D call. V was cut by 5 bases and J by 1 base, with 9 bases left in between. This CDR3 contains 14 residues. The germline V gene encodes CDR1 MDHEN and CDR2 SYDVKM. CDR3 sequence (DNA): TGTGCCAGCAGTCTCGAGCGGAGCAATCAGCCCCAGCATTTT. Protein sequence: CASSLERSNQPQHF.

The rearrangement links TRBV15 to TRBJ1-1, with 9 bases aligning to TRBD1. V trimming: 2 bases; J trimming: 0 bases; junction bases outside the gene matches: 4. The germline CDR1 and CDR2 sequences are LNHNV and YYDKDF (reference sequence). This CDR3 contains 16 residues. The CDR3 here is CATSRKGTGLNTEAFF. The CDR3 nucleotides are TGTGCCACCAGCAGAAAGGGGACAGGGTTGAACACTGAAGCTTTCTTT.

The rearrangement joins TRBV6-4 to TRBJ1-2, with D maybe TRBD1 (5 bases). Germline lookup yields CDR1 MRHNA and CDR2 SNTAGT. V was pared by 8 bases and J by 4 bases, with 20 bases between. The CDR3 has 15 residues. The CDR3 loop is CASSFSTDTFYGYTF. The CDR3 nucleotides are TGTGCCAGCTCATTTTCGACAGACACGTTCTATGGCTACACCTTC.

V usage is TRBV2 and J usage is TRBJ2-1; TRBD1 matches 9 bases. The trim removed 5 bases at V and 6 bases at J, leaving 2 bases unmatched. Germline CDR1 reads SNHLY; CDR2 reads FYNNEI. The CDR3 consists of 13 residues. CDR3 sequence: CASSQDRGNEQFF. CDR3 sequence (DNA): TGTGCCAGCAGTCAGGACAGGGGCAATGAGCAGTTCTTC.

In nucleotides, the CDR3 is TGCGCCAGCAGAAGGCGCGACCCCGGGACTAGCGGGAACGGTTCCTACAATGAGCAGTTCTTC. It yields the protein CASRRRDPGTSGNGSYNEQFF. The V gene is TRBV10-1, the J gene TRBJ2-1; 13 bases match TRBD2. The germline CDR1 and CDR2 sequences are WNHNN and SYGVQD (reference sequence). This CDR3 has 21 amino acids. V lost 6 bases, J lost 1 base, and 18 bases stayed unmatched.

The chain joins TRBV7-9 to TRBJ2-7; 7 bases match TRBD1. Trimming took 5 bases from V and 0 from J; bases not matched to a gene: 7. The CDR3 loop spans 15 amino acids. Germline values: CDR1 SEHNR, CDR2 FQNEAQ (reference sequence). The CDR3 protein is CASSIGQVSSYEQYV. DNA of the CDR3: TGTGCCAGCAGCATCGGACAGGTTAGCTCCTACGAGCAGTACGTC.